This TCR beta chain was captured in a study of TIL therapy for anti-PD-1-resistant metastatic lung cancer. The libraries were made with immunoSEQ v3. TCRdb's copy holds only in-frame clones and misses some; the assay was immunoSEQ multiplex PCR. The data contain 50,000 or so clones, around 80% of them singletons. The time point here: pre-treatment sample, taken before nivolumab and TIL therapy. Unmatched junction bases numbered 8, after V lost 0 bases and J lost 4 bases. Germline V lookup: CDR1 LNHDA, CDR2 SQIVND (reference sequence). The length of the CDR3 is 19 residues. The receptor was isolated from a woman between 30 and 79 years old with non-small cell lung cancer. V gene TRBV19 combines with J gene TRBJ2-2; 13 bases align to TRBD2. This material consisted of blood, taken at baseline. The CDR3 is CASSIDFTSGRGGTGELFF. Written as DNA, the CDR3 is TGTGCCAGTAGTATAGATTTCACTAGCGGGAGGGGAGGCACCGGGGAGCTGTTTTTT.